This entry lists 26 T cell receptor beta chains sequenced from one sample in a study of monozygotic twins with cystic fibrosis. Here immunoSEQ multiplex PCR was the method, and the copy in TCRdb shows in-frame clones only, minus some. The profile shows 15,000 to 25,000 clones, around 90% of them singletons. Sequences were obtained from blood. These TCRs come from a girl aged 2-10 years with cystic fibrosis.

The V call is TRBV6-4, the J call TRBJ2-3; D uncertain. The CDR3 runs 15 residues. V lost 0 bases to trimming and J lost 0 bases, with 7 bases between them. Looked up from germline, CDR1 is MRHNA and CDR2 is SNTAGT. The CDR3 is CASSDSGRSTDTQYF. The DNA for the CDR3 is TGTGCCAGCAGTGACTCAGGGCGGAGCACAGATACGCAGTATTTT.

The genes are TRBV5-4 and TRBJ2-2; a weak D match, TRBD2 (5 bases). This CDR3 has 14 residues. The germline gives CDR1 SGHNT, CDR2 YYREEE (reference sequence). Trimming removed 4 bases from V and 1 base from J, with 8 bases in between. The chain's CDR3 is CASSHRENTGELFF. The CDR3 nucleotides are TGTGCCAGCAGCCACCGGGAGAACACCGGGGAGCTGTTTTTT.

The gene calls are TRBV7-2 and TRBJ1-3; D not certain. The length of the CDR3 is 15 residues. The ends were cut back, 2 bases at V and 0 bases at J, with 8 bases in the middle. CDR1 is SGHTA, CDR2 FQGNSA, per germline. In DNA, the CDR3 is TGTGCCAGCAGCTTAACGGGTTACTCTGGAAACACCATATATTTT. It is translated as CASSLTGYSGNTIYF.

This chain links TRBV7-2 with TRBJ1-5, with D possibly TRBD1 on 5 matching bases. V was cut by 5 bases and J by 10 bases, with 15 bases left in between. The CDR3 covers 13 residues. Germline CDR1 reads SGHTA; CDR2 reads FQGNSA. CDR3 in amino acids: CASSPNARDPQHF. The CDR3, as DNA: TGTGCCAGCAGCCCCAATGCCAGGGACCCCCAGCATTTT.

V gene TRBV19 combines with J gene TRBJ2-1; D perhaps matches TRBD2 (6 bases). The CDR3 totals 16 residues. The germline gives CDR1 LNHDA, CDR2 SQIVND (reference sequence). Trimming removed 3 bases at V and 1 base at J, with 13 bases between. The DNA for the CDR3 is TGTGCCAGTAGTATGAGGAGGGCTAATTCCTACAATGAGCAGTTCTTC. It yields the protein CASSMRRANSYNEQFF. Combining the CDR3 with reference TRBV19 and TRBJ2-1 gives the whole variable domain DGGITQSPKYLFRKEGQNVTLSCEQNLNHDAMYWYRQDPGQGLRLIYYSQIVNDFQKGDIAEGYSVSREKKESFPLTVTSAQKNPTAFYLCASSMRRANSYNEQFFGPGTRLTVL.

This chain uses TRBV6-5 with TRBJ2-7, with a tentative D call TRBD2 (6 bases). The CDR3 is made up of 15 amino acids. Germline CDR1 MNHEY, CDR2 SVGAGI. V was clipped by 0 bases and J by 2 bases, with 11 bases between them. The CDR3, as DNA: TGTGCCAGCAGTTACTCCGGGACTCTAGCCTACGAGCAGTACTTC. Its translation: CASSYSGTLAYEQYF.

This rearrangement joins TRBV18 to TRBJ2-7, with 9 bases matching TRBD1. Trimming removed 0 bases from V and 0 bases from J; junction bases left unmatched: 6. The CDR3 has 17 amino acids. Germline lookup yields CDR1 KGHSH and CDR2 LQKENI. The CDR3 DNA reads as TGTGCCAGCTCACCACCGCGGGGACAGGGTTTCTCCTACGAGCAGTACTTC. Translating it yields CASSPPRGQGFSYEQYF.

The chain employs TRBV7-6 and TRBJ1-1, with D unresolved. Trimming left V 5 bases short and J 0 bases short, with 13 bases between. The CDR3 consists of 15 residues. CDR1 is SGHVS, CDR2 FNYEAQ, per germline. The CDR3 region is CASSHRTAMNTEAFF. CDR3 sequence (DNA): TGTGCCAGCAGCCACCGGACGGCTATGAACACTGAAGCTTTCTTT.

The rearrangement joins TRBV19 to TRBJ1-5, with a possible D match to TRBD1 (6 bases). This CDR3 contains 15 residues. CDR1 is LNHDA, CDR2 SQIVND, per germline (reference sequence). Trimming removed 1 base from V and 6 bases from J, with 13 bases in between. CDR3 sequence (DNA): TGTGCCAGTAGTATAGGGGGGGCTCTAGGTCAGCCCCAGCATTTT. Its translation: CASSIGGALGQPQHF.

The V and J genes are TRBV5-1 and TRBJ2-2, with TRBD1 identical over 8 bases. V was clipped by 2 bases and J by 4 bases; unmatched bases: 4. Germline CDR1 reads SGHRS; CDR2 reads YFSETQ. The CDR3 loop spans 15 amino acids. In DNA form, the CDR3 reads TGCGCCAGCAGCTTCGGGCAGGGGGCCACCGGGGAGCTGTTTTTT. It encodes CASSFGQGATGELFF.

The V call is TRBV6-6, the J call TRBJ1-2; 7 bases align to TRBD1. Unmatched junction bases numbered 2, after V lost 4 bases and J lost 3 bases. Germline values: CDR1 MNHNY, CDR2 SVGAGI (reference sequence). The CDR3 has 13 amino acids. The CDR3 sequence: CASSSTGYYGYTF. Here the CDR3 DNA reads TGTGCCAGCAGTTCGACAGGGTACTATGGCTACACCTTC.

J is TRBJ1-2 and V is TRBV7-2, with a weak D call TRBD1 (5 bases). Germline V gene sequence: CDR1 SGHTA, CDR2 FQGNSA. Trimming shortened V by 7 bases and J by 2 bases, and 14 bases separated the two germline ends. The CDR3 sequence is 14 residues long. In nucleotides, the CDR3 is TGTGCCAGCACTGGGGCGGAGGGGAACTATGGCTACACCTTC. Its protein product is CASTGAEGNYGYTF.

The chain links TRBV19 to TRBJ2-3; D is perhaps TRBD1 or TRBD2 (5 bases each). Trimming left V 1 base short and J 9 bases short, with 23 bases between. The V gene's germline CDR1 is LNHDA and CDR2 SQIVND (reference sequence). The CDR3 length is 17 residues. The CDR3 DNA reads TGTGCCAGTAGTATAGGGACCGGGACCCAACATTTTAAGACGCAGTATTTT. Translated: CASSIGTGTQHFKTQYF.

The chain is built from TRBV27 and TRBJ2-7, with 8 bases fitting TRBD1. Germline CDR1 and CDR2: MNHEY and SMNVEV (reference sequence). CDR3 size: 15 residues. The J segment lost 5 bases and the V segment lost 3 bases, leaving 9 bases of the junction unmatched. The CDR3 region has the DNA TGTGCCAGCAGTTTCGACAGGGGTGAAAGAGACGAGCAGTACTTC. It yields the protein CASSFDRGERDEQYF.

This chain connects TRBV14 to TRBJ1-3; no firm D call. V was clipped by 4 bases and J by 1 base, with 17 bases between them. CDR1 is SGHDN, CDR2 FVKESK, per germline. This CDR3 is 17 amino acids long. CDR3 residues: CASSRRIKEGSGNTIYF. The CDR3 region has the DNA TGTGCCAGCAGCCGCCGCATTAAGGAGGGATCTGGAAACACCATATATTTT.

The CDR3 reads CASSYSGQGGTEAFF. CDR3 nucleotides: TGTGCCAGCAGTTACTCAGGACAGGGAGGCACTGAAGCTTTCTTT. This sequence joins TRBV6-6 and TRBJ1-1; TRBD1 matches at 8 bases. The CDR3 extends over 15 amino acids. V trimming: 0 bases; J trimming: 4 bases; junction bases outside the gene matches: 4. CDR1 and CDR2 (germline): MNHNY, SVGAGI (reference sequence).

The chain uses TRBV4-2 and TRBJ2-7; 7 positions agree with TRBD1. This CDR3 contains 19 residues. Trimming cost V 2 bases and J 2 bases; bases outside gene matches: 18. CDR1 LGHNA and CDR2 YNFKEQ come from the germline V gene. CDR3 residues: CASSQCRNLGLGQAYEQYF. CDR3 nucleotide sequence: TGTGCCAGCAGCCAATGTCGCAATTTGGGATTAGGACAGGCCTACGAGCAGTACTTC.

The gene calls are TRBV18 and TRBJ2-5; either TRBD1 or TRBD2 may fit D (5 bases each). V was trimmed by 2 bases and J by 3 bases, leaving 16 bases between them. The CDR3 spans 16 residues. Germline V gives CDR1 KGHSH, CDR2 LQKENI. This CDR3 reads CASSPTRIRGEETQYF. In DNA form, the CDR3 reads TGTGCCAGCTCACCAACTCGAATCAGAGGGGAAGAGACCCAGTACTTC.

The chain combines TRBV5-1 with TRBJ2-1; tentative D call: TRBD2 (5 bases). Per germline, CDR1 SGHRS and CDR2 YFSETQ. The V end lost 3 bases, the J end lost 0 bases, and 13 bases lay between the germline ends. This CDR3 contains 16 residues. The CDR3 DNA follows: TGCGCCAGCAGCTCCTACCCGGGGAGCTCCTACAATGAGCAGTTCTTC. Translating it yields CASSSYPGSSYNEQFF.

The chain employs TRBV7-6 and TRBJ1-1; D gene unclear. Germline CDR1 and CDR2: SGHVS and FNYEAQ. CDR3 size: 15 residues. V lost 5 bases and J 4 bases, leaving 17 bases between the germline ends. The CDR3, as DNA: TGTGCCAGCAGCCCCGGTTGGGGTGGATTCACTGAAGCTTTCTTT. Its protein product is CASSPGWGGFTEAFF.

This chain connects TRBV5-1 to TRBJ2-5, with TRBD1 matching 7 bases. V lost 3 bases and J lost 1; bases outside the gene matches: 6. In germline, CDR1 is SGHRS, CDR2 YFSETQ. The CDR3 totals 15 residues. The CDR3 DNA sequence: TGCGCCAGCAGCTCGACCGGACAGGCCCAAGAGACCCAGTACTTC. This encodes CASSSTGQAQETQYF.

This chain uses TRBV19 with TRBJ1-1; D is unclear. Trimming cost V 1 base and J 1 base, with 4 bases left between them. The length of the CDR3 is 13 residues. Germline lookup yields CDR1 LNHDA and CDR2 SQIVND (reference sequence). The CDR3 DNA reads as TGTGCCAGTAGTATAGGGGCGAACACTGAAGCTTTCTTT. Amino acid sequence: CASSIGANTEAFF.

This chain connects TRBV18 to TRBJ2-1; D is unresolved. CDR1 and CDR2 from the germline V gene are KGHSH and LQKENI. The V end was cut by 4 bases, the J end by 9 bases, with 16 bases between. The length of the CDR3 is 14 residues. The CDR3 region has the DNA TGTGCCAGCTCACTGCCGATTTTGGGCTCTGAGCAGTTCTTC. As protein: CASSLPILGSEQFF. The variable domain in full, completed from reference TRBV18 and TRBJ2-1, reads NAGVMQNPRHLVRRRGQEARLRCSPMKGHSHVYWYRQLPEEGLKFMVYLQKENIIDESGMPKERFSAEFPKEGPSILRIQQVVRGDSAAYFCASSLPILGSEQFFGPGTRLTVL.

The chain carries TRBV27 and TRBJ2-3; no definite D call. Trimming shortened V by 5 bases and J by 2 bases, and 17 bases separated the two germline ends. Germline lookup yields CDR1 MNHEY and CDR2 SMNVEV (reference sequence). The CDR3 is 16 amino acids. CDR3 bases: TGTGCCAGCAGTAACCGCCGGACGACAAACACAGATACGCAGTATTTT. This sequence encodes CASSNRRTTNTDTQYF.

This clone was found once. The chain's CDR3 is CASSLGLASYNEQFF. CDR3 nucleotides: TGTGCCAGCAGTCTGGGACTAGCGAGCTACAATGAGCAGTTCTTC. V gene TRBV28 combines with J gene TRBJ2-1, with 10 bases fitting TRBD2. The germline V gene encodes CDR1 MDHEN and CDR2 SYDVKM. The length of the CDR3 is 15 residues. J gave up 3 bases and V 5 bases, and 4 bases lay outside the gene matches.

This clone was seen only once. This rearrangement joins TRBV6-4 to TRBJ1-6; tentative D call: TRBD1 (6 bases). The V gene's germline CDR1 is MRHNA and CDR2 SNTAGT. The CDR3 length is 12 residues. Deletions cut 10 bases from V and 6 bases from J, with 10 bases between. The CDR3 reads CANRDGNSPLHF. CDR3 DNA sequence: TGTGCCAACAGGGACGGTAATTCACCCCTCCACTTT.